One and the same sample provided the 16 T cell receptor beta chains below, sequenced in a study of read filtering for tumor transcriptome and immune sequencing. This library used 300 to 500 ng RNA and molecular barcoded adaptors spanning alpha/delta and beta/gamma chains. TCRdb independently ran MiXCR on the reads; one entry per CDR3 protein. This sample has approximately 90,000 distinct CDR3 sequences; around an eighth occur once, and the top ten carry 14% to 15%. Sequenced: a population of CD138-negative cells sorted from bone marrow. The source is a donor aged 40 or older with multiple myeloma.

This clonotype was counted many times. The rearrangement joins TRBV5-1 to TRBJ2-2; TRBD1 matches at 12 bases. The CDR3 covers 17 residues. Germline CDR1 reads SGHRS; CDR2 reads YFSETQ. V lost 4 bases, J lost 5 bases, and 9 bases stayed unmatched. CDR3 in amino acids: CASSPSPGQGATGELFF. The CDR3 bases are TGCGCCAGCAGCCCCTCCCCGGGACAGGGGGCGACCGGGGAGCTGTTTTTT.

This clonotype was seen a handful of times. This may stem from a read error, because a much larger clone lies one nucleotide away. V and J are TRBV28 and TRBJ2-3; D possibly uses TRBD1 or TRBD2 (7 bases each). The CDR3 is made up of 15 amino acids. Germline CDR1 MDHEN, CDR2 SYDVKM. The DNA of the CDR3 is TGTGCCAGCAGGACCAGCGGGGCAGGGACAGATACGCGGTATTTT. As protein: CASRTSGAGTDTRYF.

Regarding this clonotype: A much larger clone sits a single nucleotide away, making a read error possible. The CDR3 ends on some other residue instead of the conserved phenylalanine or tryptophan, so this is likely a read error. This CDR3 is CSAIGLATDTQYS. As DNA, the CDR3 is TGCAGTGCTATCGGACTAGCGACAGATACGCAGTATTCT. The genes are TRBV20-1 and TRBJ2-3; 9 positions agree with TRBD2. The length of the CDR3 is 13 residues. Germline values: CDR1 DFQATT, CDR2 SNEGSKA (reference sequence). Trimming removed 4 bases from V and 3 bases from J; junction bases left unmatched: 2.

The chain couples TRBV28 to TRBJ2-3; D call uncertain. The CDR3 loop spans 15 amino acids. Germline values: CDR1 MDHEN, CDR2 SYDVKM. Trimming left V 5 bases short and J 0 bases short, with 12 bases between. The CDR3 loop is CASSDQESSTDTQYF. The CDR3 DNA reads TGTGCCAGCAGTGACCAGGAATCTAGCACAGATACGCAGTATTTT.

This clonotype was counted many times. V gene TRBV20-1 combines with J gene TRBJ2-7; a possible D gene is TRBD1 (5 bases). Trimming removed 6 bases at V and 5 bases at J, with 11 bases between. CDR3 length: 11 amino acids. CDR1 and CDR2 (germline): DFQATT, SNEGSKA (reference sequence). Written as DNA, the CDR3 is TGCAGTGCAAAGGGGTGGAACGAGCAGTACTTC. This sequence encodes CSAKGWNEQYF.

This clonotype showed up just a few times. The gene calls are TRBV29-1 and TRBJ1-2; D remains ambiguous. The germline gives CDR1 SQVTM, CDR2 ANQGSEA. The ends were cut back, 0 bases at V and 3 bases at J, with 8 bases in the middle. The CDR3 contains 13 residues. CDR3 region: CSVEDLGHYGYTF. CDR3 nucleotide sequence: TGCAGCGTTGAAGATTTAGGGCACTATGGCTACACCTTC.

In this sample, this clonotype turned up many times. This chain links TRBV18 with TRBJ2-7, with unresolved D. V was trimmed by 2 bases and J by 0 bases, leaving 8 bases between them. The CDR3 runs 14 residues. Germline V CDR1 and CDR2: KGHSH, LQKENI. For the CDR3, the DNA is TGTGCCAGCTCACCAGAGAAGGCCTCCTACGAGCAGTACTTC. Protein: CASSPEKASYEQYF. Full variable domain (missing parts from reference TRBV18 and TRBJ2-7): NAGVMQNPRHLVRRRGQEARLRCSPMKGHSHVYWYRQLPEEGLKFMVYLQKENIIDESGMPKERFSAEFPKEGPSILRIQQVVRGDSAAYFCASSPEKASYEQYFGPGTRLTVT.

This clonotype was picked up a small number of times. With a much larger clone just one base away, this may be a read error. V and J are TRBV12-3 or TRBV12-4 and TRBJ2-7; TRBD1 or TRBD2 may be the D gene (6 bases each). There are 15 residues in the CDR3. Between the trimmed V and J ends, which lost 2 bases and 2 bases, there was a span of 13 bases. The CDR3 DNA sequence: TGTGCCAGCAGTTTATCCGGAGGGGGAGCCTACGAGCAGTACTTC. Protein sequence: CASSLSGGGAYEQYF.

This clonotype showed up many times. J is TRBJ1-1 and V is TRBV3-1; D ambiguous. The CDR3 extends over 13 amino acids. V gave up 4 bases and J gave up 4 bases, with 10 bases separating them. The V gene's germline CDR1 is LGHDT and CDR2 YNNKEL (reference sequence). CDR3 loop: CASSRAVGTEAFF. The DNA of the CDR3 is TGTGCCAGCAGCCGGGCCGTCGGCACTGAAGCTTTCTTT.

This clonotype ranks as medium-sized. Here the CDR3 DNA reads TGTGCCAGCAGTTCGGGACAGCTGTATGGCTACACCTTC. Amino acids: CASSSGQLYGYTF. V and J are TRBV28 and TRBJ1-2; 7 positions agree with TRBD1. The germline V gene has CDR1 MDHEN and CDR2 SYDVKM. The CDR3 is 13 amino acids. The V segment lost 4 bases and the J segment 5 bases; nucleotides outside the gene matches: 4.

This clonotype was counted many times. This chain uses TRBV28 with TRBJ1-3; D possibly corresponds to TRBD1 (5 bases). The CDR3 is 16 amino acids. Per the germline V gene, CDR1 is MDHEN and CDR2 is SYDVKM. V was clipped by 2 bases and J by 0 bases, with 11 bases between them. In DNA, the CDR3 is TGTGCCAGCAGTTTACGGTTCGGGGGCTCTGGAAACACCATATATTTT. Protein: CASSLRFGGSGNTIYF.

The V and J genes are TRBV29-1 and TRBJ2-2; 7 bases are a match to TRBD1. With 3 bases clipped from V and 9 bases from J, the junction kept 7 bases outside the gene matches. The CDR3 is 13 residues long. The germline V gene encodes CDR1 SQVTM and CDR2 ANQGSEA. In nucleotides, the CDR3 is TGCAGCGTTGAGCAACAGGGGACCTGGGAGCTGTTTTTT. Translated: CSVEQQGTWELFF.

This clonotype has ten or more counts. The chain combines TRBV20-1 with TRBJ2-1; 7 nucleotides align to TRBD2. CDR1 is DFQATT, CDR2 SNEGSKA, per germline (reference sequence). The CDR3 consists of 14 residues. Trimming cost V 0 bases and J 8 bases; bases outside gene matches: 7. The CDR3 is CSARDREGWDEQFF. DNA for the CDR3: TGCAGTGCTAGAGATAGGGAGGGCTGGGATGAGCAGTTCTTC.

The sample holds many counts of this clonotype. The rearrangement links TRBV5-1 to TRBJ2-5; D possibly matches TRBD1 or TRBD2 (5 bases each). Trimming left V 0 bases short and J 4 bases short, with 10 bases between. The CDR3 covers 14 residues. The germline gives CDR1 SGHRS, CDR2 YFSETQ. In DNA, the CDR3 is TGCGCCAGCAGCTTGGTTCCGGGGCGAGAGACCCAGTACTTC. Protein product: CASSLVPGRETQYF.

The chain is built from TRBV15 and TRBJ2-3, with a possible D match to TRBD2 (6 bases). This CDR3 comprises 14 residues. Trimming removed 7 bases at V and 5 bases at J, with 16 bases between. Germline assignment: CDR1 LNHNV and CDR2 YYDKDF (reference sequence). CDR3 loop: CATNQGLRKDTQYF. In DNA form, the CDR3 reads TGTGCCACCAACCAGGGACTCCGAAAAGATACGCAGTATTTT.

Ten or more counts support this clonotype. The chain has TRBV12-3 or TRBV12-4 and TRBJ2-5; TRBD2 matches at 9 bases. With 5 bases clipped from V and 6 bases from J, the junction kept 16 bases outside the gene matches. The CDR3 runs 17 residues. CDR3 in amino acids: CASSLSGRMGPGKTQYF. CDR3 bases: TGTGCCAGCAGTCTTAGCGGGAGAATGGGACCAGGGAAGACCCAGTACTTC.